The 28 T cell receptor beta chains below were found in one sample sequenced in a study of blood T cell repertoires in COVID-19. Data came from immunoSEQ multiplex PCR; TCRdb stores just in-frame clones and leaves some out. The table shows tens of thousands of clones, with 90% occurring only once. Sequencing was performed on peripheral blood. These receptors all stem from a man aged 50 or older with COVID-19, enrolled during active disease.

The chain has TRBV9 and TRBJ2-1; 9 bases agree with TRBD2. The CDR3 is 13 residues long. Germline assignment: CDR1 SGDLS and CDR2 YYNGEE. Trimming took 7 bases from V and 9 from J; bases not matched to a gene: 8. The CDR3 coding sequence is TGTGCCAGCTGTCGGACTAGCGATACTGAGCAGTTCTTC. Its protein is CASCRTSDTEQFF.

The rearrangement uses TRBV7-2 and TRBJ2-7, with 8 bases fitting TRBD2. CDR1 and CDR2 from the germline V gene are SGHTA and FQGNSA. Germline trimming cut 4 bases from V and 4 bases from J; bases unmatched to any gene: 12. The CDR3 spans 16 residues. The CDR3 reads CASSSPRRSGRYEQYF. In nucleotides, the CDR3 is TGTGCCAGCAGCTCCCCCCGTCGAAGCGGGAGATACGAGCAGTACTTC. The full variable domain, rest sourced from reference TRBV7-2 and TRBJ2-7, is GAGVSQSPSNKVTEKGKDVELRCDPISGHTALYWYRQSLGQGLEFLIYFQGNSAPDKSGLPSDRFSAERTGGSVSTLTIQRTQQEDSAVYLCASSSPRRSGRYEQYFGPGTRLTVT.

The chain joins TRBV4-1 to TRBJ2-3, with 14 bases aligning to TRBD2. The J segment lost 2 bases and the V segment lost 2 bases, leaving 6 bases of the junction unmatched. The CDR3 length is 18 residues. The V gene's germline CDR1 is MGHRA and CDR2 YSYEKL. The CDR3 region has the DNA TGCGCCAGCAGCCAACTCCCGGGACTAGCGGGAGACACAGATACGCAGTATTTT. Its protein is CASSQLPGLAGDTDTQYF.

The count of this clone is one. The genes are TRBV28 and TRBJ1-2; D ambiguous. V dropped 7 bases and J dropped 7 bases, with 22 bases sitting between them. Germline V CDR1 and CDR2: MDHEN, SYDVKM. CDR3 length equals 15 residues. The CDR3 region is CASNGEGGSSVGYTF. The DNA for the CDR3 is TGTGCCAGCAACGGGGAAGGAGGGTCGTCTGTTGGCTACACCTTC.

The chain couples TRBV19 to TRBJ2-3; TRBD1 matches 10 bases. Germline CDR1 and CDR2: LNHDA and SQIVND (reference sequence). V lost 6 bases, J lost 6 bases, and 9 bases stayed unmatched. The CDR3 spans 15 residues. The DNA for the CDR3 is TGTGCCAGTAGGTCAGGGACAGGGGATTGGGATACGCAGTATTTT. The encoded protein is CASRSGTGDWDTQYF.

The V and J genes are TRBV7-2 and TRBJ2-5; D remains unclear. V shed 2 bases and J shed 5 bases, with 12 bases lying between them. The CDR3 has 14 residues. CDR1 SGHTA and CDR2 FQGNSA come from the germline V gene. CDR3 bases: TGTGCCAGCAGCTTAATCGCAGGCCCCGAGACCCAGTACTTC. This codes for CASSLIAGPETQYF. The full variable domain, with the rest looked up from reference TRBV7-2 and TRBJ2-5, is GAGVSQSPSNKVTEKGKDVELRCDPISGHTALYWYRQSLGQGLEFLIYFQGNSAPDKSGLPSDRFSAERTGGSVSTLTIQRTQQEDSAVYLCASSLIAGPETQYFGPGTRLLVL.

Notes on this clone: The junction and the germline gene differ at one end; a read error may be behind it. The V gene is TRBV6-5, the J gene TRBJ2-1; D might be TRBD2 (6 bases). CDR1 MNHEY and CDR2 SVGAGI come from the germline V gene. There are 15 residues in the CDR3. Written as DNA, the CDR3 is TGTGCCAGCAGTGACTCCCCAGCGGGCTTCGATGAGCAGTTCTTC. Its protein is CASSDSPAGFDEQFF.

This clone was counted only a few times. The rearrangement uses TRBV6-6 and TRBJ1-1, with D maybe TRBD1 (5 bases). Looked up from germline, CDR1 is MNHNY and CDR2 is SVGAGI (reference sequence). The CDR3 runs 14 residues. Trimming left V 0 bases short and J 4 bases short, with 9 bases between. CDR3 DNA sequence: TGTGCCAGCAGTTACTCCGGGGGAGGCACTGAAGCTTTCTTT. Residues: CASSYSGGGTEAFF.

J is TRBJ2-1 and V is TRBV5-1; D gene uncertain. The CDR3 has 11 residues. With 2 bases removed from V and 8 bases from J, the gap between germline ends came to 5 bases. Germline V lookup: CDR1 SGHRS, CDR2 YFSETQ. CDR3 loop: CASSFRDEQFF. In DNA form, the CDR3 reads TGCGCCAGCAGCTTTAGAGATGAGCAGTTCTTC.

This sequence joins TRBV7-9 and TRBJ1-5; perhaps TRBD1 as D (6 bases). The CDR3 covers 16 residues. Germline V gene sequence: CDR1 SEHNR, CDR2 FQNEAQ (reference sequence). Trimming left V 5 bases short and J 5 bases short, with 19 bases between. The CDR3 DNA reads TGTGCCAGCAGCCCATCAGTATTGGCAGGGGATCAGCCCCAGCATTTT. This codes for CASSPSVLAGDQPQHF.

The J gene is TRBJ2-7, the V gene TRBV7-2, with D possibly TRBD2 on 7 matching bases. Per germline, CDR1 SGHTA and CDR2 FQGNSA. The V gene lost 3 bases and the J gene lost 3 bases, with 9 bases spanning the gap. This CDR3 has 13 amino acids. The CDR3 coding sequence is TGTGCCAGCAGCTTCGGGGGGCACTACGAGCAGTACTTC. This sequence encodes CASSFGGHYEQYF.

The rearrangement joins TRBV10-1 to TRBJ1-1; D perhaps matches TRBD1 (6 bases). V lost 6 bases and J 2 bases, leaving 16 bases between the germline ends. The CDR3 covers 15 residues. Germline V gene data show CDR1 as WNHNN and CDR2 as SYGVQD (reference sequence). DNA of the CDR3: TGCGCCAGCAGAAGGCAGGGGACCCGAAACACTGAAGCTTTCTTT. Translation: CASRRQGTRNTEAFF.

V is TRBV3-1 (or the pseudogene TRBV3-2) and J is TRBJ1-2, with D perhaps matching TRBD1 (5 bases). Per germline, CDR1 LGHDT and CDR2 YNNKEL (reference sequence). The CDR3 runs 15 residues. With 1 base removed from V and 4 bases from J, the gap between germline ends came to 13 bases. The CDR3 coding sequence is TGTGCCAGCAGCCAAGTCGGGGGAGTGGGCTATGGCTACACCTTC. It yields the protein CASSQVGGVGYGYTF.

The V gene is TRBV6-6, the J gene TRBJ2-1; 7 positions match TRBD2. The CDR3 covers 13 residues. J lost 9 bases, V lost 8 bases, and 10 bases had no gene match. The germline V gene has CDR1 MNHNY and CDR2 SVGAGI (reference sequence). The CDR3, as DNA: TGTGCCAGCGAGGGCGGGAGTTCTCCTGAGCAGTTCTTC. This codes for CASEGGSSPEQFF.

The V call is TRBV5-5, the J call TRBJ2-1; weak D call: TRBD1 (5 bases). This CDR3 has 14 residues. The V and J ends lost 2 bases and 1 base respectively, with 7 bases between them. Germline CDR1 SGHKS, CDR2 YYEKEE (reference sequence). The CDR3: CASSFQGSYNEQFF. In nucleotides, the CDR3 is TGTGCCAGCAGCTTTCAGGGATCCTACAATGAGCAGTTCTTC.

The DNA for the CDR3 is TGTGCCAGCAGTCACCACGGGACAGGGGGAAACACCATATATTTT. Translating gives CASSHHGTGGNTIYF. The chain couples TRBV28 to TRBJ1-3, with TRBD1 matching 9 bases. Germline V gene lookup returns CDR1 MDHEN and CDR2 SYDVKM. The length of the CDR3 is 15 residues. J gave up 4 bases and V 5 bases, and 6 bases lay outside the gene matches.

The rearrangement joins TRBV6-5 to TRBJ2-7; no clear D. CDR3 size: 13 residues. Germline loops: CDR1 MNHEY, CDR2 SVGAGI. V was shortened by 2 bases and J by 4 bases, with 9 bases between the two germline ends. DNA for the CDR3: TGTGCCAGCAGTTACGGCTTTTCTTACGAGCAGTACTTC. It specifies CASSYGFSYEQYF.

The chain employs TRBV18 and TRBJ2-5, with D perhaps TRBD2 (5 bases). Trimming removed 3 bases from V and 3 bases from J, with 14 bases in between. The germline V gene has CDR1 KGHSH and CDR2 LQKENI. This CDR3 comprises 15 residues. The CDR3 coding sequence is TGTGCCAGCTCACCCTCGGGGATTGTAGAAGAGACCCAGTACTTC. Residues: CASSPSGIVEETQYF.

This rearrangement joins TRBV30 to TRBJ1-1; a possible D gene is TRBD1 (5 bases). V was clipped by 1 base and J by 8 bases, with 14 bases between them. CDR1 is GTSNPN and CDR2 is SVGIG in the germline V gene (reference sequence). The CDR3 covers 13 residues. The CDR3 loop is CAWSAGTGGEAFF. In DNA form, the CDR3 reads TGTGCCTGGAGTGCGGGGACCGGAGGGGAAGCTTTCTTT.

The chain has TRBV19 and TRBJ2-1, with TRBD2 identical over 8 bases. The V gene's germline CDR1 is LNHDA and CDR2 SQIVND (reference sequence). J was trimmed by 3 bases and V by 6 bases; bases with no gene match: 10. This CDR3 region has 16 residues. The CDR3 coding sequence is TGTGCCAGTAGACCACTTCTCGCGGGAGGCTACAATGAGCAGTTCTTC. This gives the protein CASRPLLAGGYNEQFF. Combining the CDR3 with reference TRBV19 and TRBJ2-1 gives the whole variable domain DGGITQSPKYLFRKEGQNVTLSCEQNLNHDAMYWYRQDPGQGLRLIYYSQIVNDFQKGDIAEGYSVSREKKESFPLTVTSAQKNPTAFYLCASRPLLAGGYNEQFFGPGTRLTVL.

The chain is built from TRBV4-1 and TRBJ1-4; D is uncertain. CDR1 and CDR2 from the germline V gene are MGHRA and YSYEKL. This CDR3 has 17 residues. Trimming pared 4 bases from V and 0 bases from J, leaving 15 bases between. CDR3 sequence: CASSPPPGRTTNEKLFF. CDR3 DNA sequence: TGCGCCAGCAGCCCTCCACCGGGGAGGACAACTAATGAAAAACTGTTTTTT.

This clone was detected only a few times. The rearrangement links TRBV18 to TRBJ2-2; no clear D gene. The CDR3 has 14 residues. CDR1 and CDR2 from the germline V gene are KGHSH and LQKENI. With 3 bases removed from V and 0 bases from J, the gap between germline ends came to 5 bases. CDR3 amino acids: CASSPTTNTGELFF. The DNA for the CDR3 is TGTGCCAGCTCACCCACTACGAACACCGGGGAGCTGTTTTTT.

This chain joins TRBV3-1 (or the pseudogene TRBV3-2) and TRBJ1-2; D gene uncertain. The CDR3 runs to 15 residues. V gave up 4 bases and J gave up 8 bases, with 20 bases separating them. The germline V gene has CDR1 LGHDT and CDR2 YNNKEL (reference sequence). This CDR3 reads CASSPQAGAGEGYTF. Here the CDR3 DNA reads TGTGCCAGCAGCCCCCAGGCGGGAGCCGGAGAGGGCTACACCTTC.

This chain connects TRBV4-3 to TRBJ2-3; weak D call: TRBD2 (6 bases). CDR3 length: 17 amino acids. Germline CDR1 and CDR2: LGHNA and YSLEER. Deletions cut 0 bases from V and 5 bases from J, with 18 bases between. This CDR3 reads CASSQDLTGVGGDTQYF. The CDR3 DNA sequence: TGCGCCAGCAGCCAAGATCTGACGGGAGTGGGGGGAGATACGCAGTATTTT.

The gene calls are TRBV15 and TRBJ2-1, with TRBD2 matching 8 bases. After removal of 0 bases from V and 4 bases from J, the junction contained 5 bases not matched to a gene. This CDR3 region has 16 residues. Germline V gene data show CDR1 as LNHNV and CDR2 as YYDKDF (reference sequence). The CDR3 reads CATSRELAGQYNEQFF. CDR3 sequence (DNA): TGTGCCACCAGCAGAGAGTTAGCGGGGCAGTACAATGAGCAGTTCTTC.

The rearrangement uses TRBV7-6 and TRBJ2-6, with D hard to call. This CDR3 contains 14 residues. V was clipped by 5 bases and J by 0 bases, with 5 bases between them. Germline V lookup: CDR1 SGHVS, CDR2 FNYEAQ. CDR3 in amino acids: CASSPPSGANVLTF. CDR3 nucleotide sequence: TGTGCCAGCAGCCCTCCCTCTGGGGCCAACGTCCTGACTTTC.

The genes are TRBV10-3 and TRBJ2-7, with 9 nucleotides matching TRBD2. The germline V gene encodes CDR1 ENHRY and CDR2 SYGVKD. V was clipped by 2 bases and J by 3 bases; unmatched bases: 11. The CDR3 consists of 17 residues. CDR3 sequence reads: CAISEASTSGPSYEQYF. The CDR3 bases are TGTGCCATCAGTGAGGCTTCCACTAGCGGGCCGAGCTACGAGCAGTACTTC.

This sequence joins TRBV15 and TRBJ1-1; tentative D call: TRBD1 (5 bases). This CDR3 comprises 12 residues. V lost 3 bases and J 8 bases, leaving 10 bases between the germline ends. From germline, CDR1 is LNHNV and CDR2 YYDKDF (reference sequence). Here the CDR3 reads CATSSHTGEAFF. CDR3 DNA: TGTGCCACCAGCAGCCATACAGGAGAAGCTTTCTTT.